This T cell receptor (beta chain) was recovered during a study of blood T cell repertoires in COVID-19. The CDR3 consists of 14 residues. The germline V gene encodes CDR1 SGHRS and CDR2 YFSETQ. Trimming left V 3 bases short and J 0 bases short, with 7 bases between. Using immunoSEQ multiplex PCR, the repertoire was profiled, and TCRdb retains in-frame clones only, with some absent. The repertoire holds around 80,000 clones, with more than 60% as singletons. Turning to this clone: Other DNA variants within this sample encode the same CDR3.

This sequence was found in a woman of 80 years or more with active or convalescent COVID-19. Sequencing was performed on peripheral blood. This chain uses TRBV5-1 with TRBJ1-3; no clear D gene. The CDR3 sequence is CASSSTGSGNTIYF. The CDR3 DNA sequence: TGCGCCAGCAGCTCCACCGGCTCTGGAAACACCATATATTTT.